Following are 22 T cell receptor beta chains from one sample sequenced in a study of blood T cell repertoires in COVID-19. The method was immunoSEQ multiplex PCR; TCRdb's version includes in-frame clones alone and lacks a portion of them. This table has about 410,000 clones, 86% appearing once. Sequencing was performed on peripheral blood. These receptors were obtained from a woman aged 25 to 39 with active or convalescent COVID-19.

This chain joins TRBV9 and TRBJ1-1; no clear D gene. The CDR3 covers 15 residues. Germline V gene lookup returns CDR1 SGDLS and CDR2 YYNGEE. Between the trimmed V and J ends, which lost 0 bases and 5 bases, there was a span of 14 bases. Here the CDR3 DNA reads TGTGCCAGCAGCGTAGTACCTTCGGCCGGGACTGAAGCTTTCTTT. Translation gives CASSVVPSAGTEAFF.

The chain links TRBV14 to TRBJ2-3, with 13 bases that match TRBD2. Germline V gene lookup returns CDR1 SGHDN and CDR2 FVKESK. Losses at the gene ends were 1 base for V and 3 bases for J; bases not matched to a gene: 10. The CDR3 consists of 19 residues. The CDR3 loop is CASSQGRTSGRGGTDTQYF. The CDR3 DNA reads as TGTGCCAGCAGCCAAGGCCGGACTAGCGGGAGAGGAGGTACAGATACGCAGTATTTT. The full variable domain, in which reference TRBV14 and TRBJ2-3 provide the parts outside the CDR3, is EAGVTQFPSHSVIEKGQTVTLRCDPISGHDNLYWYRRVMGKEIKFLLHFVKESKQDESGMPNNRFLAERTGGTYSTLKVQPAELEDSGVYFCASSQGRTSGRGGTDTQYFGPGTRLTVL.

The rearrangement joins TRBV27 to TRBJ2-7, with D perhaps TRBD2 (6 bases). The CDR3 runs to 14 residues. Germline V gene sequence: CDR1 MNHEY, CDR2 SMNVEV (reference sequence). Trimming shortened V by 3 bases and J by 2 bases, and 11 bases separated the two germline ends. This CDR3 reads CASSFGGSPYEQYF. DNA for the CDR3: TGTGCCAGCAGTTTCGGAGGGAGCCCCTACGAGCAGTACTTC.

This clone was seen a few times. This sequence joins TRBV19 and TRBJ1-1; tentative D call: TRBD1 (5 bases). Trimming cost V 3 bases and J 5 bases, with 16 bases left between them. The CDR3 totals 15 residues. Germline CDR1 and CDR2: LNHDA and SQIVND (reference sequence). CDR3 region: CASSMANQGITEAFF. The DNA of the CDR3 is TGTGCCAGTAGTATGGCAAATCAGGGAATAACTGAAGCTTTCTTT.

The V and J genes are TRBV6-6 and TRBJ2-7, with 9 nucleotides matching TRBD2. The CDR3 length is 17 residues. Germline V gene sequence: CDR1 MNHNY, CDR2 SVGAGI (reference sequence). With V trimmed by 5 bases and J by 0 bases, 11 bases remained unmatched. CDR3 DNA: TGTGCCAGCAGTCGCTCGGGGCTAGCGGGGAGCTCCTACGAGCAGTACTTC. Translated, it gives CASSRSGLAGSSYEQYF.

The chain couples TRBV6-5 to TRBJ2-1; possible D gene TRBD2, 5 bases. CDR3 length equals 11 residues. Trimming shortened V by 6 bases and J by 10 bases, and 10 bases separated the two germline ends. The germline CDR1 and CDR2 sequences are MNHEY and SVGAGI. The CDR3 protein is CASREEVEQFF. In DNA, the CDR3 is TGTGCCAGCAGGGAGGAGGTCGAGCAGTTCTTC.

J is TRBJ1-2 and V is TRBV19; TRBD1 matches 10 bases. CDR1 and CDR2 from the germline V gene are LNHDA and SQIVND (reference sequence). With 8 bases clipped from V and 2 bases from J, the junction kept 26 bases outside the gene matches. The CDR3 covers 21 residues. The CDR3 region is CASPPKITWFQGTGENYGYTF. The CDR3 nucleotides are TGTGCCAGTCCTCCGAAAATCACATGGTTTCAAGGGACAGGGGAAAACTATGGCTACACCTTC.

V usage is TRBV5-8 and J usage is TRBJ1-2; possibly TRBD1 for D (5 bases). The germline V and J ends were trimmed by 1 base and 0 bases, with 10 bases remaining between them. CDR1 is SGHTS and CDR2 is YDEGEE in the germline V gene. The CDR3 has 15 amino acids. CDR3 loop: CASSLWGGTNYGYTF. For the CDR3, the DNA is TGTGCCAGCAGCTTGTGGGGCGGAACTAACTATGGCTACACCTTC.

V usage is TRBV2 and J usage is TRBJ2-3; 8 bases are a match to TRBD2. Germline loops: CDR1 SNHLY, CDR2 FYNNEI. CDR3 size: 18 residues. The V and J ends lost 3 bases and 1 base, in that order; junction bases with no gene match: 12. CDR3 loop: CASSESASGRRGTDTQYF. CDR3 DNA: TGTGCCAGCAGTGAGTCGGCTAGCGGGCGGCGAGGCACAGATACGCAGTATTTT.

This clone was found once. This chain links TRBV18 with TRBJ2-2; weak D call: TRBD1 (6 bases). V lost 6 bases, J lost 5 bases, and 22 bases lay in between. CDR1 KGHSH and CDR2 LQKENI come from the germline V gene. This CDR3 is 17 amino acids long. This chain's CDR3 is CASSMPLGRGTTGELFF. The CDR3 coding sequence is TGTGCCAGCTCTATGCCATTAGGCAGGGGCACGACCGGGGAGCTGTTTTTT. Together with reference TRBV18 and TRBJ2-2, the CDR3 gives the full variable domain: NAGVMQNPRHLVRRRGQEARLRCSPMKGHSHVYWYRQLPEEGLKFMVYLQKENIIDESGMPKERFSAEFPKEGPSILRIQQVVRGDSAAYFCASSMPLGRGTTGELFFGEGSRLTVL.

The V and J genes are TRBV29-1 and TRBJ1-1; D is unclear. The CDR3 runs to 10 residues. Trimming pared 5 bases from V and 5 bases from J, leaving 6 bases between. The germline V gene encodes CDR1 SQVTM and CDR2 ANQGSEA. CDR3 sequence (DNA): TGCAGCGTTACATGGACTGAAGCTTTCTTT. Translation gives CSVTWTEAFF.

The chain joins TRBV19 to TRBJ2-4; D gene uncertain. Germline assignment: CDR1 LNHDA and CDR2 SQIVND (reference sequence). V shed 3 bases and J shed 0 bases, with 12 bases lying between them. The CDR3 length is 16 residues. CDR3 residues: CASSIGQALAKNIQYF. The CDR3 DNA reads TGTGCCAGTAGTATTGGCCAGGCCCTAGCCAAAAACATTCAGTACTTC.

V and J are TRBV28 and TRBJ1-1, with 10 bases identical to TRBD1. This CDR3 has 17 amino acids. V shed 7 bases, J shed 0 bases, and the junction held 11 bases outside the gene matches. The germline CDR1 and CDR2 sequences are MDHEN and SYDVKM. The CDR3 region is CASTQAGTGVMNTEAFF. The CDR3 bases are TGTGCCAGCACCCAAGCCGGGACAGGGGTTATGAACACTGAAGCTTTCTTT.

The gene calls are TRBV6-2 or TRBV6-3 and TRBJ1-2; tentative D call: TRBD1 (5 bases). CDR3 length equals 13 residues. Germline values: CDR1 MNHEY, CDR2 SVGEGT. V was cut by 2 bases and J by 4 bases, with 8 bases left in between. The CDR3 reads CASSYDSGYGYTF. The CDR3, as DNA: TGTGCCAGCAGTTACGACAGTGGCTATGGCTACACCTTC.

V is TRBV6-5 and J is TRBJ2-4, with 10 bases lining up with TRBD1. With V trimmed by 8 bases and J by 7 bases, 8 bases remained unmatched. This CDR3 comprises 14 residues. From germline, CDR1 is MNHEY and CDR2 SVGAGI. This CDR3 is CASGGDRGYNIQYF. The DNA for the CDR3 is TGTGCCAGCGGGGGGGACAGGGGATACAACATTCAGTACTTC.

The V call is TRBV23-1, the J call TRBJ2-7; TRBD2 aligns across 14 bases. TRBV23-1 is designated an ORF whose function remains uncertain. This CDR3 region has 16 residues. Unmatched junction bases numbered 7, after V lost 8 bases and J lost 1 base. The CDR3 loop is CASFEGTSGGSYEQYF. Written as DNA, the CDR3 is TGCGCCAGCTTCGAAGGGACTAGCGGGGGATCCTACGAGCAGTACTTC.

The rearrangement links TRBV11-2 to TRBJ2-1, with 12 bases matching TRBD2. Germline CDR1 reads SGHAT; CDR2 reads FQNNGV. The CDR3 covers 15 residues. J lost 4 bases, V lost 4 bases, and 2 bases had no gene match. The CDR3 reads CASSSLAGGYNEQFF. DNA for the CDR3: TGTGCCAGCAGCTCACTAGCGGGGGGATACAATGAGCAGTTCTTC.

The V gene is TRBV6-5, the J gene TRBJ1-1; 7 bases map to TRBD1. Losses at the gene ends were 6 bases for V and 11 bases for J; bases not matched to a gene: 12. The CDR3 totals 13 residues. Germline values: CDR1 MNHEY, CDR2 SVGAGI. The CDR3: CASRVTGQWRAFF. The CDR3 DNA follows: TGTGCCAGCAGAGTGACAGGGCAGTGGAGGGCTTTCTTT.

The gene calls are TRBV6-5 and TRBJ2-3; 9 bases align to TRBD1. The CDR3 contains 15 residues. The junction had 8 bases not matched to a gene; V was cut back by 6 bases and J by 4 bases. Germline V gene data show CDR1 as MNHEY and CDR2 as SVGAGI. The CDR3 protein is CASRLTGGRADTQYF. For the CDR3, the DNA is TGTGCCAGCAGACTTACAGGGGGCCGGGCAGATACGCAGTATTTT.

The chain joins TRBV6-5 to TRBJ1-5; TRBD1 matches at 8 bases. This CDR3 contains 13 residues. V gave up 6 bases and J gave up 4 bases; unmatched junction bases: 2. CDR1 is MNHEY and CDR2 is SVGAGI in the germline V gene. This CDR3 reads CASRDRVNQPQHF. CDR3 sequence (DNA): TGTGCCAGCAGGGACAGGGTTAATCAGCCCCAGCATTTT.

The chain links TRBV18 to TRBJ2-2; the match to TRBD1 covers 12 bases. The junction had 7 bases not matched to a gene; V was cut back by 4 bases and J by 4 bases. Germline V CDR1 and CDR2: KGHSH, LQKENI. CDR3 length: 17 amino acids. The CDR3 nucleotides read TGTGCCAGCTCACTGGGACAGGGGGCAGACCCCACCGGGGAGCTGTTTTTT. Encoded protein: CASSLGQGADPTGELFF.

The rearrangement uses TRBV7-8 and TRBJ1-1, with D maybe TRBD1 (5 bases). V was trimmed by 7 bases and J by 8 bases, leaving 20 bases between them. The germline V gene encodes CDR1 SGHVS and CDR2 FQNEAQ. The CDR3 has 14 residues. The CDR3 region has the DNA TGTGCCAGCAACGAAGGGGTCCTCGGTTTAGAAGCTTTCTTT. Its protein product is CASNEGVLGLEAFF.